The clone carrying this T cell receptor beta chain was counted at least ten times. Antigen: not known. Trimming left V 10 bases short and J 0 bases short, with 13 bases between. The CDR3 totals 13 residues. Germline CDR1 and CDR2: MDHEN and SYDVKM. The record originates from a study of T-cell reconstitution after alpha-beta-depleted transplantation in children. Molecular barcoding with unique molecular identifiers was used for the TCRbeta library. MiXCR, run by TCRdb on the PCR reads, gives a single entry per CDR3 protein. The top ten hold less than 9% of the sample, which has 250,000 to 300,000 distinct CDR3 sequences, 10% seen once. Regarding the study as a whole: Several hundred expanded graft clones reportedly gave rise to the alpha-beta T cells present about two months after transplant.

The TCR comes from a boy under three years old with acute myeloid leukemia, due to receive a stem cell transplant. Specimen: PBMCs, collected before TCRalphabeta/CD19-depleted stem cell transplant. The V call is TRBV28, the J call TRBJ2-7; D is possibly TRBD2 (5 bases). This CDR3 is CATRGYSSYEQYF. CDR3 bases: TGTGCCACCAGAGGGTATAGCTCCTACGAGCAGTACTTC.